This TCR beta chain was sequenced for a study of shared clonotypes between healthy human individuals. In the study overall: Researchers drew samples from two women and a few men aged 18 to 49.

With V trimmed by 5 bases and J by 3 bases, 3 bases remained unmatched. Germline lookup yields CDR1 SEHNR and CDR2 FQNEAQ (reference sequence). The CDR3 spans 13 residues. Some clones are missing from TCRdb's copy, which holds only in-frame ones; the method was immunoSEQ multiplex PCR. The sample records hundreds of thousands of clones, 80% to 95% being singletons. Notes on this clone: Its antigen remains unknown.

Points from the study as a whole: Roughly 5% of naive CD4 clonotypes were common to four donors.

Terminally differentiated effector memory CD45RA+ cells were excluded from the naive CD8 cells, which were CD45RO-negative and positively selected for CCR7. Sequencing was done on a sample of naive CD8+ T cells sorted from blood. This sequence was found in a man younger than 40 in good health. The rearrangement uses TRBV7-9 and TRBJ2-7, with 8 positions matching TRBD2. In DNA form, the CDR3 reads TGTGCCAGCAGCACTAGCGGTTTCTACGAGCAGTACTTC. This encodes CASSTSGFYEQYF.